The sequence of this T cell receptor beta chain was determined in a study of shared clonotypes between healthy human individuals. Germline CDR1 reads MNHEY; CDR2 reads SMNVEV (reference sequence). The CDR3 has 15 residues. The V and J ends lost 5 bases and 2 bases, in that order; junction bases with no gene match: 5. TCRdb's copy holds only in-frame clones and misses some; the assay was immunoSEQ multiplex PCR. The table lists some 690,000 clones, about 90% of them singletons. The genes are TRBV27 and TRBJ2-3; 9 bases align to TRBD2. The clonotype comes from a man between 18 and 35 years old in good health. Some clones in this sample may be carry-over from other donors' samples. The sequencing sample was made of memory CD8+ T cells from PBMCs. Subset of the sample: CD45RO+ cells pooled with CCR7-negative TemRA cells. This chain's CDR3 is CASSPTSGTTDTQYF. As DNA, the CDR3 is TGTGCCAGCAGTCCGACTAGCGGAACCACAGATACGCAGTATTTT.